One sample yielded the 18 T cell receptor beta chains listed below, sequenced in a study of blood T cell repertoires in COVID-19. Produced via immunoSEQ multiplex PCR; TCRdb's table is partial and in-frame only. The table lists 450,000 to 500,000 clones, approximately 83% of them singletons. Sequenced material: peripheral blood. These receptors were obtained from a human donor in a cohort sampled during active COVID-19.

The chain carries TRBV6-5 and TRBJ1-1, with 8 bases matching TRBD1. The ends lost 1 base at V and 11 bases at J; junction bases unmatched: 12. Germline V gene sequence: CDR1 MNHEY, CDR2 SVGAGI. This CDR3 comprises 15 residues. CDR3 DNA: TGTGCCAGCAGTTACTGGGGGACAGGCAGTGGCGGGGCTTTCTTT. Protein sequence: CASSYWGTGSGGAFF.

This chain connects TRBV10-1 to TRBJ2-1, with TRBD2 identical over 11 bases. V dropped 1 base and J dropped 8; count of bases not matched to a gene: 7. Germline CDR1 WNHNN, CDR2 SYGVQD (reference sequence). The CDR3 contains 16 residues. The DNA for the CDR3 is TGCGCCAGCAGTGAGTTTCTAGCGGGAGGTATCGATGAGCAGTTCTTC. Translating it yields CASSEFLAGGIDEQFF.

A single count supports this clone. The chain has TRBV5-1 and TRBJ1-1; 7 nucleotides align to TRBD1. The CDR3 sequence is 15 residues long. CDR1 is SGHRS and CDR2 is YFSETQ in the germline V gene. J was trimmed by 3 bases and V by 0 bases; bases with no gene match: 5. This CDR3 reads CASSLENRGDTEAFF. CDR3 DNA: TGCGCCAGCAGCTTGGAAAACAGGGGTGACACTGAAGCTTTCTTT.

In its sample, this clone was seen a few times. The chain recombines TRBV24-1 with TRBJ2-1; 10 bases line up with TRBD2. This CDR3 contains 15 residues. Trimming took 1 base from V and 9 from J; bases not matched to a gene: 5. The germline V gene has CDR1 KGHDR and CDR2 SFDVKD. The CDR3 loop is CATSDFASGSTEQFF. In DNA, the CDR3 is TGTGCCACCAGTGATTTCGCTAGCGGGAGTACTGAGCAGTTCTTC.

The V gene is TRBV9, the J gene TRBJ2-5, with 10 nucleotides matching TRBD2. The germline CDR1 and CDR2 sequences are SGDLS and YYNGEE. Trimming at V came to 0 bases and at J to 5 bases, leaving 7 bases not matched to a gene. The CDR3 loop spans 16 amino acids. The CDR3 DNA reads as TGTGCCAGCAGCGTAGGCCCTAGCGGGAGTGCGGAGACCCAGTACTTC. Its protein is CASSVGPSGSAETQYF.

V is TRBV9 and J is TRBJ2-7; 8 nucleotides match TRBD2. The V gene's germline CDR1 is SGDLS and CDR2 YYNGEE. The CDR3 extends over 15 amino acids. Trimming cost V 0 bases and J 6 bases; bases outside gene matches: 8. Written as DNA, the CDR3 is TGTGCCAGCAGCGTAGTTCCGGGAGGGCCAGGCGAGCAGTACTTC. This translates into CASSVVPGGPGEQYF.

The chain carries TRBV18 and TRBJ2-3; 8 positions agree with TRBD2. V shed 0 bases, J shed 4 bases, and the junction held 3 bases outside the gene matches. Germline assignment: CDR1 KGHSH and CDR2 LQKENI. This CDR3 is 15 amino acids long. CDR3 bases: TGTGCCAGCTCACCACCTACTAGCGGCTCAGATACGCAGTATTTT. This sequence encodes CASSPPTSGSDTQYF.

The chain couples TRBV7-9 to TRBJ1-2; D gene ambiguous. CDR1 is SEHNR and CDR2 is FQNEAQ in the germline V gene (reference sequence). The CDR3 totals 14 residues. Trimming pared 5 bases from V and 8 bases from J, leaving 18 bases between. DNA of the CDR3: TGTGCCAGCAGCCACAACAGCGTCGGAGGGGGCTACACCTTC. Translation gives CASSHNSVGGGYTF.

The chain carries TRBV5-1 and TRBJ1-2; 11 bases line up with TRBD1. J gave up 3 bases and V 2 bases, and 6 bases lay outside the gene matches. CDR1 is SGHRS and CDR2 is YFSETQ in the germline V gene. CDR3 size: 16 residues. This chain's CDR3 is CASSFSDRGLDYGYTF. In DNA, the CDR3 is TGCGCCAGCAGCTTTTCGGACAGGGGGCTTGACTATGGCTACACCTTC.

This chain links TRBV29-1 with TRBJ2-2, with 8 bases aligning to TRBD2. Germline CDR1 is SQVTM and CDR2 is ANQGSEA. The CDR3 has 15 amino acids. After removal of 1 base from V and 4 bases from J, the junction contained 5 bases not matched to a gene. The CDR3 nucleotides read TGCAGCGTTGAAGCCGGGACTAGTCTCACCGGGGAGCTGTTTTTT. It is translated as CSVEAGTSLTGELFF.

This chain links TRBV19 with TRBJ1-1; 7 bases line up with TRBD1. The CDR3 length is 13 residues. The trim removed 7 bases at V and 5 bases at J, leaving 7 bases unmatched. Germline V gene lookup returns CDR1 LNHDA and CDR2 SQIVND (reference sequence). In DNA form, the CDR3 reads TGTGCCAGTACGAGACAGGGATGGACTGAAGCTTTCTTT. This sequence encodes CASTRQGWTEAFF.

The V and J genes are TRBV7-8 and TRBJ2-7, with TRBD1 identical over 10 bases. The CDR3 covers 14 residues. Germline values: CDR1 SGHVS, CDR2 FQNEAQ. Trimming at V came to 4 bases and at J to 5 bases, leaving 5 bases not matched to a gene. CDR3 sequence reads: CASSYPGTGDEQYF. CDR3 coding DNA: TGTGCCAGCAGCTACCCCGGGACAGGGGACGAGCAGTACTTC.

The chain couples TRBV5-5 to TRBJ1-3, with D uncertain. Germline V gene data show CDR1 as SGHKS and CDR2 as YYEKEE (reference sequence). V was cut by 4 bases and J by 0 bases, with 11 bases left in between. The CDR3 has 15 amino acids. The CDR3 reads CASSVGRISGNTIYF. In nucleotides, the CDR3 is TGTGCCAGCAGCGTAGGGAGGATCTCTGGAAACACCATATATTTT. Supplemented by reference TRBV5-5 and TRBJ1-3, the full variable domain reads DAGVTQSPTHLIKTRGQQVTLRCSPISGHKSVSWYQQVLGQGPQFIFQYYEKEERGRGNFPDRFSARQFPNYSSELNVNALLLGDSALYLCASSVGRISGNTIYFGEGSWLTVV.

On this clone itself: Other nucleotide sequences in the sample specify the same CDR3. The rearrangement uses TRBV5-1 and TRBJ1-1, with a possible D match to TRBD1 (6 bases). Germline CDR1 SGHRS, CDR2 YFSETQ. CDR3 length: 14 residues. V was pared by 1 base and J by 0 bases, with 7 bases between. The CDR3 spells CASSLQGMNTEAFF. In nucleotides, the CDR3 is TGCGCCAGCAGCTTGCAGGGGATGAACACTGAAGCTTTCTTT.

This clone has only one observation. The chain joins TRBV19 to TRBJ2-3, with D tentatively TRBD2 (6 bases). The V gene lost 6 bases and the J gene lost 0 bases, with 16 bases spanning the gap. The CDR3 extends over 16 amino acids. CDR1 LNHDA and CDR2 SQIVND come from the germline V gene (reference sequence). The CDR3 region is CASSLGWGLSTDTQYF. In DNA form, the CDR3 reads TGTGCCAGTAGCCTCGGTTGGGGACTCAGCACAGATACGCAGTATTTT.

This chain links TRBV7-6 with TRBJ1-2, with TRBD1 identical over 9 bases. Germline V lookup: CDR1 SGHVS, CDR2 FNYEAQ. Unmatched junction bases numbered 6, after V lost 5 bases and J lost 2 bases. The CDR3 totals 15 residues. This CDR3 reads CASSQQGQGNYGYTF. The CDR3 DNA sequence: TGTGCCAGCAGCCAACAGGGACAGGGAAACTATGGCTACACCTTC.

CDR3 in amino acids: CASNDRGRASNTGELFF. CDR3 nucleotides: TGTGCCAGCAACGACAGGGGGCGGGCGTCGAACACCGGGGAGCTGTTTTTT. V usage is TRBV21-1 and J usage is TRBJ2-2; the listed D gene, TRBD1, was not tested against the DNA. TRBV21-1 is described as a pseudogene. The CDR3 length is 17 residues.

This clone was seen more than once but under ten times. V gene TRBV9 combines with J gene TRBJ1-1, with D tentatively TRBD1 (6 bases). This CDR3 has 16 residues. Germline CDR1 reads SGDLS; CDR2 reads YYNGEE. V dropped 0 bases and J dropped 6 bases, with 18 bases sitting between them. The CDR3 sequence is CASSVATGGGLAEAFF. The CDR3 region has the DNA TGTGCCAGCAGCGTAGCTACTGGCGGGGGCTTGGCTGAAGCTTTCTTT.